This TCR beta chain is from a study of molecular identifiers for immune sequencing clone quantification. Points from the study as a whole: Clones above 20 RNA copies contained over 98% of effector molecules but under 1% of naive ones. Barcode-sharing identical TCR molecules could underestimate highly expanded clone sizes.

To note about this clonotype: Its antigen is undetermined.

Sorting captured naive CD8 T cells as CD8+CD4-CCR7+CD45RA+. Methods described previously were used for bulk TCR libraries, and listed TCR primers were applied. TCRdb processed the PCR reads anew with MiXCR; each CDR3 protein has one entry. The sample shows about 40,000 distinct CDR3 sequences, 24% of them seen only once. From germline, CDR1 is LNHDA and CDR2 SQIVND (reference sequence). CDR3 length: 16 amino acids. After removal of 3 bases from V and 8 bases from J, the junction contained 12 bases not matched to a gene. The clonotype comes from a human donor in good health. Some libraries in this study had Jurkat cell RNA spiked in. The chain is built from TRBV19 and TRBJ2-1; 8 bases match TRBD2. The specimen sequenced was naive CD8+ T cells from blood, with Jurkat cell RNA spiked in. The subset here: FACS-sorted CD8+CD4-CCR7+CD45RA+ naive T cells. The CDR3 nucleotides are TGTGCCAGTAGTATGGGGACTAGGACGCAGTACGATGAGCAGTTCTTC. Translated: CASSMGTRTQYDEQFF. The variable domain in full, with the rest retrieved from reference TRBV19 and TRBJ2-1, is DGGITQSPKYLFRKEGQNVTLSCEQNLNHDAMYWYRQDPGQGLRLIYYSQIVNDFQKGDIAEGYSVSREKKESFPLTVTSAQKNPTAFYLCASSMGTRTQYDEQFFGPGTRLTVL.